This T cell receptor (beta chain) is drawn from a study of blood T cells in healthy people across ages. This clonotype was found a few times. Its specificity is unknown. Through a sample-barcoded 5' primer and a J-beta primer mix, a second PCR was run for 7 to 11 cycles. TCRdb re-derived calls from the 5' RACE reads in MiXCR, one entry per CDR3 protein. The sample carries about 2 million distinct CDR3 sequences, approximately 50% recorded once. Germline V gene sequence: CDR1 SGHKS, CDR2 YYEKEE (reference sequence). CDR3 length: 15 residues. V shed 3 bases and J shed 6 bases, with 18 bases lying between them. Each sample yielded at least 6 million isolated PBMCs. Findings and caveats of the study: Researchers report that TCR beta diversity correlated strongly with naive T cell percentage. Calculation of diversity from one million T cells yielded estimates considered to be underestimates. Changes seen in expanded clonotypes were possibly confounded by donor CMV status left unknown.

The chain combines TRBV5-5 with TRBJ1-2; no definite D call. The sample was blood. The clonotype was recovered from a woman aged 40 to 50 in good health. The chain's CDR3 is CASSYFGGGKDGYTF. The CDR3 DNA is TGTGCCAGCAGCTACTTCGGTGGAGGGAAGGATGGCTACACCTTC.